This TCR beta chain comes out of a study of cytomegalovirus exposure and HLA in healthy donors. V gave up 4 bases and J gave up 2 bases; unmatched junction bases: 10. CDR1 is SGHNT and CDR2 is YYREEE in the germline V gene (reference sequence). The CDR3 covers 17 residues. Findings and limits, study-wide: Only CMV serostatus was available as immune exposure information. A later analysis linked a missense DCLRE1C variant to TCR beta V- and J-gene trimming.

This clone was detected a few times. No antigen is known for it. A multiplex PCR was run with 60 Vbeta primers and 13 Jbeta primers. Per the original methods: Later reanalysis found about 80 million unique TCR beta chains, around 9.9 million of them shared. The protocol was immunoSEQ multiplex PCR, while the TCRdb copy is restricted to in-frame clones and leaves out a portion. V, J and clone size are those of that table, while D and trimming were read from the DNA. The sample includes 65,000 to 95,000 clones, roughly 79% seen only once; the top ten take 4.5% to 7%. The sequence derives from a male donor in good health and CMV-seropositive. The sequenced sample was PBMCs. The chain uses TRBV5-4 and TRBJ2-7; 12 bases match TRBD2. CDR3 in DNA: TGTGCCAGCAGCCATCCATACTCTAGCGGGAGGGCCTACGAGCAGTACTTC. Its translation: CASSHPYSSGRAYEQYF.